These 23 T cell receptor beta chains were sequenced from one sample in a study of CD8+ T cells in alopecia areata. Following RNA extraction, reverse transcription yielded cDNA that acted as the sequencing template. Clones were sequenced by immunoSEQ multiplex PCR, and TCRdb holds only the in-frame ones, with some missing. The sample consists of some 220,000 clones, more than 45% of them appearing once. Stated treatment: oral pan-JAK inhibitor, 5-10 mg twice daily. The sample here was CD4+ T cells sorted from blood, taken at week 4, from a patient treated with tofacitinib. The receptors derive from a human donor with alopecia areata.

The chain has TRBV29-1 and TRBJ1-2; 10 bases fit TRBD1. Germline CDR1 SQVTM, CDR2 ANQGSEA. V trimming: 4 bases; J trimming: 8 bases; junction bases outside the gene matches: 4. CDR3 length: 12 amino acids. The CDR3 spells CSVAGTGDGYTF. In DNA form, the CDR3 reads TGCAGCGTTGCCGGGACAGGGGACGGCTACACCTTC. The full variable domain, in which reference TRBV29-1 and TRBJ1-2 provide the parts outside the CDR3, is SAVISQKPSRDICQRGTSLTIQCQVDSQVTMMFWYRQQPGQSLTLIATANQGSEATYESGFVIDKFPISRPNLTFSTLTVSNMSPEDSSIYLCSVAGTGDGYTFGSGTRLTVV.

This clone was seen once. This chain links TRBV2 with TRBJ2-1, with D unresolved. The V end was cut by 7 bases, the J end by 3 bases, with 19 bases between. Germline V gene data show CDR1 as SNHLY and CDR2 as FYNNEI. The CDR3 sequence is 16 residues long. The chain's CDR3 is CASTSTISAFYNEQFF. As DNA, the CDR3 is TGTGCCAGCACTTCTACAATCAGTGCCTTCTACAATGAGCAGTTCTTC.

This clone came up many times. The CDR3 protein is CASSLAPASGGSRYTQYF. Written as DNA, the CDR3 is TGTGCCAGCAGCTTAGCCCCTGCTAGCGGGGGGTCGAGATATACGCAGTATTTT. The genes are TRBV7-2 and TRBJ2-3; 11 nucleotides match TRBD2. Trimming cost V 0 bases and J 7 bases; bases outside gene matches: 12. This CDR3 comprises 18 residues. Germline V lookup: CDR1 SGHTA, CDR2 FQGNSA.

This chain links TRBV29-1 with TRBJ1-2; no firm D call. Germline CDR1 SQVTM, CDR2 ANQGSEA. The CDR3 is 10 amino acids. V lost 7 bases to trimming and J lost 2 bases, with 5 bases between them. Here the CDR3 DNA reads TGCAGCGGATGGAACTATGGCTACACCTTC. It encodes CSGWNYGYTF.

The chain couples TRBV7-2 to TRBJ2-7; possible D gene TRBD1, 5 bases. Trimming cost V 5 bases and J 5 bases, with 19 bases left between them. Per the germline V gene, CDR1 is SGHTA and CDR2 is FQGNSA. CDR3 length equals 15 residues. Written as DNA, the CDR3 is TGTGCCAGCAGCCCCCACCCGCAGGGTTCCAACGAGCAGTACTTC. It is translated as CASSPHPQGSNEQYF.

This clone was seen only a few times. The J gene is TRBJ2-3, the V gene TRBV7-9; D not resolved. The germline gives CDR1 SEHNR, CDR2 FQNEAQ (reference sequence). Trimming took off 6 bases at V and 4 bases at J, with 17 bases between the two ends. This CDR3 is built from 15 residues. CDR3 nucleotides: TGTGCCAGCAGTCCTTACGGCCCCGATGCAGATACGCAGTATTTT. Its protein is CASSPYGPDADTQYF.

The chain recombines TRBV30 with TRBJ1-1; maybe TRBD1 (5 bases). The CDR3 contains 13 residues. Per the germline V gene, CDR1 is GTSNPN and CDR2 is SVGIG (reference sequence). V gave up 5 bases and J gave up 4 bases, with 14 bases separating them. The CDR3 here is CAWEGTGGTEAFF. CDR3 coding DNA: TGTGCCTGGGAAGGTACAGGAGGCACTGAAGCTTTCTTT.

This clone showed up just once. The genes are TRBV18 and TRBJ1-2, with 9 bases identical to TRBD1. CDR1 and CDR2 (germline): KGHSH, LQKENI. The CDR3 spans 16 residues. J was trimmed by 5 bases and V by 3 bases; bases with no gene match: 10. The CDR3 sequence is CASSPREGQGVYGYTF. Here the CDR3 DNA reads TGTGCCAGCTCACCCCGCGAGGGACAGGGAGTGTATGGCTACACCTTC.

This clone is a singleton in its sample. In the same sample, other DNA sequences code for this CDR3. The J gene is TRBJ2-2, the V gene TRBV29-1; maybe TRBD1 (6 bases). Germline-derived CDR1 and CDR2 are SQVTM and ANQGSEA. The CDR3 extends over 15 amino acids. Trimming cost V 3 bases and J 1 base, with 12 bases left between them. DNA for the CDR3: TGCAGCGTTGACCCCACAGGGATGAACACCGGGGAGCTGTTTTTT. Translation gives CSVDPTGMNTGELFF.

J is TRBJ1-2 and V is TRBV5-6; 9 bases map to TRBD1. The CDR3 sequence is 14 residues long. Trimming removed 2 bases from V and 8 bases from J; junction bases left unmatched: 7. CDR1 and CDR2 from the germline V gene are SGHDT and YYEEEE. Here the CDR3 reads CASSLYRDRVGYTF. The CDR3 bases are TGTGCCAGCAGCTTATATCGGGACAGGGTCGGCTACACCTTC.

V is TRBV5-3 and J is TRBJ2-1; D may match TRBD1 or TRBD2 (5 bases each). TRBV5-3 is assigned to the ORF class and has an uncertain function. The germline V and J ends were trimmed by 4 bases and 5 bases, with 16 bases remaining between them. The CDR3 spans 15 residues. The chain's CDR3 is CARSQRDPPNNEQFF. CDR3 coding DNA: TGTGCCAGAAGCCAACGGGACCCCCCGAACAATGAGCAGTTCTTC.

The J gene is TRBJ1-1, the V gene TRBV29-1; the D gene is possibly TRBD1 (6 bases). Trimming pared 4 bases from V and 5 bases from J, leaving 14 bases between. Germline values: CDR1 SQVTM, CDR2 ANQGSEA. This CDR3 comprises 13 residues. The chain's CDR3 is CSVGYRVDTEAFF. CDR3 sequence (DNA): TGCAGCGTTGGTTACAGGGTGGATACTGAAGCTTTCTTT.

The chain is built from TRBV18 and TRBJ2-3; weak D call: TRBD1 (6 bases). The germline gives CDR1 KGHSH, CDR2 LQKENI. V lost 5 bases and J lost 0, with 9 bases in between. There are 14 residues in the CDR3. The chain's CDR3 is CASSFQGSTDTQYF. DNA of the CDR3: TGTGCCAGCTCATTCCAGGGGAGCACAGATACGCAGTATTTT.

The rearrangement links TRBV11-2 to TRBJ2-7; 9 bases align to TRBD1. V was clipped by 5 bases and J by 0 bases; unmatched bases: 8. The germline CDR1 and CDR2 sequences are SGHAT and FQNNGV. This CDR3 contains 16 residues. The DNA for the CDR3 is TGTGCCAGCAGCATCCTACCGGGACAGGGCTCCTACGAGCAGTACTTC. Amino acid sequence: CASSILPGQGSYEQYF. The variable domain in full, completed from reference TRBV11-2 and TRBJ2-7, reads EAGVAQSPRYKIIEKRQSVAFWCNPISGHATLYWYQQILGQGPKLLIQFQNNGVVDDSQLPKDRFSAERLKGVDSTLKIQPAKLEDSAVYLCASSILPGQGSYEQYFGPGTRLTVT.

This clone was detected ten times or more. This CDR3 is also generated by other DNA sequences in the sample. This chain joins TRBV6-1 and TRBJ1-5, with D perhaps TRBD1 (5 bases). The CDR3 is 13 residues long. V was pared by 2 bases and J by 7 bases, with 9 bases between. CDR1 and CDR2 (germline): MNHNS, SASEGT. The DNA for the CDR3 is TGTGCCAGCAGTGAACAGGGCAGGCAGCCCCAGCATTTT. Its translation is CASSEQGRQPQHF.

The J gene is TRBJ2-3, the V gene TRBV15; the D call may be TRBD1 or TRBD2 (6 bases each). Trimming cost V 1 base and J 4 bases, with 12 bases left between them. The germline V gene encodes CDR1 LNHNV and CDR2 YYDKDF (reference sequence). The CDR3 has 15 amino acids. This CDR3 reads CATSRAGAAADTQYF. CDR3 nucleotide sequence: TGTGCCACCAGCAGAGCGGGGGCCGCGGCAGATACGCAGTATTTT.

This clone was recorded at least ten times. Distinct nucleotide sequences in the sample also encode this CDR3. This chain links TRBV2 with TRBJ2-3; 10 bases line up with TRBD2. After removal of 6 bases from V and 2 bases from J, the junction contained 5 bases not matched to a gene. Germline V lookup: CDR1 SNHLY, CDR2 FYNNEI. The CDR3 consists of 15 residues. The DNA for the CDR3 is TGTGCCAGCAGCCTAGCGGGGGCGGTCACAGATACGCAGTATTTT. It specifies CASSLAGAVTDTQYF.

The chain employs TRBV9 and TRBJ2-5; the match to TRBD2 covers 9 bases. The CDR3 covers 16 residues. V shed 0 bases, J shed 4 bases, and the junction held 7 bases outside the gene matches. Germline V gene lookup returns CDR1 SGDLS and CDR2 YYNGEE. The CDR3 DNA reads TGTGCCAGCAGCGTAGTCGGTAGCGGGGGACGAGAGACCCAGTACTTC. It specifies CASSVVGSGGRETQYF.

The chain couples TRBV7-2 to TRBJ1-2, with 10 positions matching TRBD1. CDR1 SGHTA and CDR2 FQGNSA come from the germline V gene. The CDR3 is made up of 14 amino acids. V trimming: 5 bases; J trimming: 7 bases; junction bases outside the gene matches: 7. The CDR3 loop is CASSTRQGAGGYTF. CDR3 DNA: TGTGCCAGCAGCACCCGACAGGGGGCGGGTGGCTACACCTTC.

A remark on this clone: Within the sample, other DNA sequences also encode this same CDR3. The chain combines TRBV29-1 with TRBJ2-3; D is unresolved. The germline V and J ends were trimmed by 4 bases and 1 base, with 9 bases remaining between them. The CDR3 sequence is 13 residues long. Germline V gene data show CDR1 as SQVTM and CDR2 as ANQGSEA. DNA of the CDR3: TGCAGCGTTGGCGGCAGAGGCACAGATACGCAGTATTTT. It encodes CSVGGRGTDTQYF.

Points on this clone: The junction departs from the called germline gene at one end, perhaps through a read error. The chain combines TRBV29-1 with TRBJ1-1, with D uncertain. The CDR3 runs 11 residues. The V gene's germline CDR1 is SQVTM and CDR2 ANQGSEA. The DNA of the CDR3 is TGCAGCGTCCCCGACCCTTGGCTGAGGTCGTTT. This translates into CSVPDPWLRSF.

This clone came up a few times. The chain combines TRBV6-6 with TRBJ2-5; unclear D gene. The J call may be mistaken, given a closer DNA end match to TRBJ2-7. The CDR3 is 13 residues long. Looked up from germline, CDR1 is MNHNY and CDR2 is SVGAGI (reference sequence). The CDR3 coding sequence is TGTGCCTCTTCCGCCTCTGGCTCCTACGAGCAGTACTTC. This encodes CASSASGSYEQYF.

This chain links TRBV10-3 with TRBJ2-7; maybe TRBD1 (5 bases). The V end was cut by 0 bases, the J end by 3 bases, with 12 bases between. From germline, CDR1 is ENHRY and CDR2 SYGVKD. This CDR3 is built from 15 residues. DNA of the CDR3: TGTGCCATCAGTGAGTCAGTAGGAAGGGGCTACGAGCAGTACTTC. The encoded protein is CAISESVGRGYEQYF.